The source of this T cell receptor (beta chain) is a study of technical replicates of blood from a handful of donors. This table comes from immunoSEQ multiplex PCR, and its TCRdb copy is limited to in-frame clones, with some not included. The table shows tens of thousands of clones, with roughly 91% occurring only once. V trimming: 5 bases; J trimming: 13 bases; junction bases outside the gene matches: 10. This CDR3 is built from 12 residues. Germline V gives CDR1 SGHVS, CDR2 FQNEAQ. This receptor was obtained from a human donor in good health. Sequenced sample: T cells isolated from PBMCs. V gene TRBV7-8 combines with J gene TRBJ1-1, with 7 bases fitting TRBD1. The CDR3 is CASSPGVTGLFF. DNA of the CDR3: TGTGCCAGCAGCCCAGGGGTGACAGGGCTTTTCTTT.